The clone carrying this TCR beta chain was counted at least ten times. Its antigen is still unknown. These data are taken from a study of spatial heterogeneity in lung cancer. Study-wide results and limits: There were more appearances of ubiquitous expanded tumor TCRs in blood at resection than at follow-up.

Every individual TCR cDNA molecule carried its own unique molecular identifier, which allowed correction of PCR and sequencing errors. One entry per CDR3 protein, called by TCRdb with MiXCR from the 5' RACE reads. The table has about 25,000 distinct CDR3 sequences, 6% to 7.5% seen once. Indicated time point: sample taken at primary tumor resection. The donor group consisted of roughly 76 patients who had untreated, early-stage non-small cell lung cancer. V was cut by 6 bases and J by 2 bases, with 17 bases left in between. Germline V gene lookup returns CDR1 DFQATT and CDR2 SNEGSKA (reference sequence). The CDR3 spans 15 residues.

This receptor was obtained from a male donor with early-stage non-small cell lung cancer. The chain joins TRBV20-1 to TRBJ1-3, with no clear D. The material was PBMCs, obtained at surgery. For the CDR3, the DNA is TGCAGTGCCCCCCCCGGAAAGGAGACTGGAAACACCATATATTTT. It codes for CSAPPGKETGNTIYF.